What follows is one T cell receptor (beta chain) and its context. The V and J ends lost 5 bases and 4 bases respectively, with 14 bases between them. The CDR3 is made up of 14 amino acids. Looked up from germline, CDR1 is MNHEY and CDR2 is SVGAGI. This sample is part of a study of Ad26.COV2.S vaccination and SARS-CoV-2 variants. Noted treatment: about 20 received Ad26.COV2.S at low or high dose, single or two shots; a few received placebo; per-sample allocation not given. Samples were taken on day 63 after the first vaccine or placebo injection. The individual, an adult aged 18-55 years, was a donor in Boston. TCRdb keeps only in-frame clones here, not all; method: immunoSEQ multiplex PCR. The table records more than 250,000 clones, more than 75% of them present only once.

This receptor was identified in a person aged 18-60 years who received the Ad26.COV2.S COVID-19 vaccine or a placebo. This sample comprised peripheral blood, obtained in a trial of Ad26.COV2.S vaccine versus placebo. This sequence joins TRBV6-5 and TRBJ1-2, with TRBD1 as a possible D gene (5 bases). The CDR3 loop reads CASSPRGPPYGYTF. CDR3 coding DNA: TGTGCCAGCAGTCCCCGGGGACCGCCCTATGGCTACACCTTC.